Each of the 21 T cell receptor beta chains below was sequenced from the same sample in a study of graft-versus-host responses after intestinal transplantation. Their antigen targets remain unknown. The data were produced by immunoSEQ multiplex PCR, yet TCRdb's version contains in-frame clones alone and is incomplete. Here the sample spans some 120,000 clones, just under 95% being singletons. The input for sequencing was unstimulated CD8+ T cells sorted from spleen or lymph node cells, taken before transplant. The receptors were sampled from a human donor who was the organ donor for an intestinal transplant.

Points on this clone: This sample includes further DNA sequences coding for the same CDR3. This sequence joins TRBV5-1 and TRBJ1-2, with D tentatively TRBD1 (6 bases). The length of the CDR3 is 16 residues. The germline gives CDR1 SGHRS, CDR2 YFSETQ. V lost 4 bases to trimming and J lost 10 bases, with 26 bases between them. The CDR3 nucleotides read TGCGCCAGCAGCCCGGGCCTCGGGGTTCCAGGGGAGGACTACACCTTC. Amino acids: CASSPGLGVPGEDYTF.

V is TRBV19 and J is TRBJ2-4; the match to TRBD1 covers 8 bases. The CDR3 length is 14 residues. The germline V gene encodes CDR1 LNHDA and CDR2 SQIVND (reference sequence). Trimming removed 2 bases from V and 9 bases from J; junction bases left unmatched: 6. DNA of the CDR3: TGTGCCAGTAGTATATTAGGACAGGGTGGCATTCAGTACTTC. Translated: CASSILGQGGIQYF.

CDR3 nucleotide sequence: TGTGCCAGCAGGGGGGGGTCCACAGATACGCAGTATTTT. Translated: CASRGGSTDTQYF. The chain employs TRBV7-8 and TRBJ2-3; 7 positions agree with TRBD2. CDR3 length: 13 residues. V dropped 6 bases and J dropped 2; count of bases not matched to a gene: 2. Germline lookup yields CDR1 SGHVS and CDR2 FQNEAQ.

CDR3 nucleotide sequence: TGTGCCAGCGAAACTCAGGGGGTCTATAATTCACCCCTCCACTTT. Protein product: CASETQGVYNSPLHF. This chain links TRBV9 with TRBJ1-6, with 7 bases that match TRBD1. The V gene's germline CDR1 is SGDLS and CDR2 YYNGEE. CDR3 size: 15 residues. Trimming at V came to 7 bases and at J to 3 bases, leaving 7 bases not matched to a gene.

This clone has a single count. This chain joins TRBV4-3 and TRBJ2-1; unclear D gene. The V end was cut by 0 bases, the J end by 2 bases, with 8 bases between. Germline V gives CDR1 LGHNA, CDR2 YSLEER. This CDR3 comprises 15 residues. CDR3 loop: CASSQDRPAYNEQFF. Written as DNA, the CDR3 is TGCGCCAGCAGCCAAGACAGGCCCGCCTACAATGAGCAGTTCTTC.

Notes on this clone: Other DNA sequences in the same sample also yield this CDR3. The V call is TRBV27, the J call TRBJ1-5, with D unresolved. Trimming cost V 3 bases and J 2 bases, with 5 bases left between them. This CDR3 has 13 amino acids. Germline lookup yields CDR1 MNHEY and CDR2 SMNVEV (reference sequence). CDR3 in DNA: TGTGCCAGCAGTTTTCGGGGCAATCAGCCCCAGCATTTT. Protein product: CASSFRGNQPQHF.

V is TRBV6-1 and J is TRBJ1-1, with D uncertain. Trimming shortened V by 1 base and J by 1 base, and 10 bases separated the two germline ends. Looked up from germline, CDR1 is MNHNS and CDR2 is SASEGT. The CDR3 has 15 amino acids. For the CDR3, the DNA is TGTGCCAGCAGTGAAGGAGGAGCCCCGAACACTGAAGCTTTCTTT. Protein sequence: CASSEGGAPNTEAFF.

J is TRBJ2-7 and V is TRBV6-5; D gene unclear. The CDR3 length is 13 residues. Trimming took 6 bases from V and 2 from J, leaving 11 bases between them. The V gene's germline CDR1 is MNHEY and CDR2 SVGAGI. CDR3 sequence: CASSLDGTYEQYF. The DNA for the CDR3 is TGTGCCAGCAGCCTCGACGGAACCTACGAGCAGTACTTC.

The rearrangement joins TRBV9 to TRBJ2-3; possible D gene TRBD1, 5 bases. CDR1 and CDR2 (germline): SGDLS, YYNGEE. The CDR3 consists of 17 residues. V was trimmed by 3 bases and J by 1 base, leaving 18 bases between them. The DNA of the CDR3 is TGTGCCAGCAGCGCCTCAGGTACCAGGGCTGGCACAGATACGCAGTATTTT. Protein product: CASSASGTRAGTDTQYF.

The CDR3 sequence: CASRRPGQGNYEQYF. The CDR3 DNA is TGTGCCAGCAGGCGGCCGGGACAGGGAAACTACGAGCAGTACTTC. The rearrangement links TRBV7-9 to TRBJ2-7, with TRBD1 matching 9 bases. CDR1 and CDR2 (germline): SEHNR, FQNEAQ (reference sequence). This CDR3 spans 15 amino acids. The trim removed 6 bases at V and 3 bases at J, leaving 9 bases unmatched.

This clone was seen only once. The genes are TRBV6-7 and TRBJ2-7; tentative D call: TRBD1 (6 bases). TRBV6-7 is labeled an ORF, and its function is uncertain. Trimming pared 6 bases from V and 3 bases from J, leaving 12 bases between. The CDR3 is 13 residues long. The CDR3 is CASRQGPYYEQYF. The CDR3 coding sequence is TGTGCCAGCAGACAGGGCCCCTACTACGAGCAGTACTTC.

The chain has TRBV4-2 and TRBJ2-3, with 10 bases fitting TRBD1. Germline CDR1 is LGHNA and CDR2 is YNFKEQ. CDR3 size: 18 residues. The junction had 14 bases not matched to a gene; V was cut back by 4 bases and J by 4 bases. CDR3 nucleotides: TGTGCCAGCAGCCCCACATACCCCGGACAGGGGGATCCAGATACGCAGTATTTT. The encoded protein is CASSPTYPGQGDPDTQYF.

The rearrangement uses TRBV29-1 and TRBJ2-3, with no clear D. V lost 2 bases to trimming and J lost 6 bases, with 6 bases between them. This CDR3 has 11 residues. From germline, CDR1 is SQVTM and CDR2 ANQGSEA. CDR3 DNA: TGCAGCGTTGAACCCCAGGATACGCAGTATTTT. It yields the protein CSVEPQDTQYF.

J is TRBJ1-1 and V is TRBV14; no definite D call. This CDR3 has 13 amino acids. Germline V lookup: CDR1 SGHDN, CDR2 FVKESK. Trimming removed 1 base from V and 1 base from J, with 4 bases in between. The CDR3 loop reads CASSQAGNTEAFF. CDR3 nucleotide sequence: TGTGCCAGCAGCCAAGCAGGGAACACTGAAGCTTTCTTT.

The chain employs TRBV7-9 and TRBJ2-5; unclear D gene. Trimming shortened V by 4 bases and J by 7 bases, and 13 bases separated the two germline ends. The V gene's germline CDR1 is SEHNR and CDR2 FQNEAQ (reference sequence). The CDR3 is 13 amino acids. In nucleotides, the CDR3 is TGTGCCAGCAGCTCCATTAGACGGAGGACCCAGTACTTC. Translation gives CASSSIRRRTQYF.

The gene calls are TRBV6-5 and TRBJ2-7; 8 nucleotides line up with TRBD2. The CDR3 consists of 14 residues. V was clipped by 6 bases and J by 4 bases; unmatched bases: 8. From germline, CDR1 is MNHEY and CDR2 SVGAGI. Written as DNA, the CDR3 is TGTGCCAGCAGCCTCACTAGCGGTCTTTACGAGCAGTACTTC. Translation: CASSLTSGLYEQYF.

The V and J genes are TRBV29-1 and TRBJ1-2; D is unresolved. CDR1 SQVTM and CDR2 ANQGSEA come from the germline V gene. The V end was cut by 4 bases, the J end by 3 bases, with 3 bases between. CDR3 length: 10 amino acids. Here the CDR3 reads CSVVHYGYTF. The CDR3 DNA sequence: TGCAGCGTTGTACACTATGGCTACACCTTC.

A word on this clone: At the DNA level, this CDR3 is encoded by other sequences in the same sample as well. This chain connects TRBV4-1 to TRBJ2-7; 11 nucleotides align to TRBD2. The CDR3 is 15 amino acids. Trimming removed 4 bases from V and 2 bases from J; junction bases left unmatched: 4. Per germline, CDR1 MGHRA and CDR2 YSYEKL. Written as DNA, the CDR3 is TGCGCCAGCAGCCTATTAGCGGGAGGGCCCTACGAGCAGTACTTC. Translated: CASSLLAGGPYEQYF.

J is TRBJ1-5 and V is TRBV1. TRBV1 is a listed pseudogene. CDR3 size: 12 residues. CDR3 coding DNA: TGCACCAGCAGCCCGGGAAATCAGCCCCAGCATTTT. Protein sequence: CTSSPGNQPQHF.

This chain links TRBV9 with TRBJ2-7; 9 bases are a match to TRBD1. V lost 2 bases to trimming and J lost 5 bases; unmatched junction nucleotides: 5. CDR3 length equals 14 residues. Germline V gene sequence: CDR1 SGDLS, CDR2 YYNGEE. Here the CDR3 reads CASSVGDRAHEQYF. DNA for the CDR3: TGTGCCAGCAGCGTCGGGGACAGGGCCCACGAGCAGTACTTC.

The chain recombines TRBV20-1 with TRBJ2-7; D may be TRBD2 (5 bases). The CDR3 consists of 11 residues. V shed 7 bases and J shed 5 bases, with 12 bases lying between them. Germline CDR1 and CDR2: DFQATT and SNEGSKA (reference sequence). This CDR3 reads CSVAGRDEQYF. The CDR3 region has the DNA TGCAGTGTCGCGGGTAGGGACGAGCAGTACTTC.